The clone carrying this TCR beta chain was counted ten times or more. TCRdb re-derived calls from the 5' RACE reads in MiXCR, one entry per CDR3 protein. The sample lists around 250,000 distinct CDR3 sequences, approximately 15% occurring once. CDR3 length: 14 amino acids. CDR1 is DFQATT, CDR2 SNEGSKA, per germline (reference sequence). The V gene end was trimmed by 1 base and the J gene end by 4 bases; junction bases not matched to a gene: 7. The sample belongs to a study of T-cell memory formation after mild COVID-19. Sequenced material: PBMCs or a T cell subset sorted from them (not recorded which). The TCR originated in an adult woman who had mild COVID-19 (a few samples of this study predate the infection). Cell type and time point are not known. This chain uses TRBV20-1 with TRBJ2-7, with 7 bases aligning to TRBD1. This CDR3 reads CSARGWGQTYEQYF. CDR3 DNA sequence: TGCAGTGCTAGAGGATGGGGACAGACTTACGAGCAGTACTTC.